This T cell receptor beta chain was sequenced for a study of shared clonotypes between healthy human individuals. Study at large: The donors, a couple of women and three men, were aged 18 to 49. Findings and limits, study-wide: Rarefaction demonstrated incomplete sorted-subset sequencing despite large depth. Naive subsets typically showed greater estimated richness than memory subsets. Around 5% of naive CD4 clonotypes were common to four donors.

This clone was picked up many times. Its antigen is currently unknown. Germline V gene lookup returns CDR1 LNHNV and CDR2 YYDKDF (reference sequence). The J segment lost 5 bases and the V segment lost 4 bases, leaving 8 bases of the junction unmatched. The CDR3 spans 15 residues. Sequenced by immunoSEQ multiplex PCR; TCRdb stores in-frame clones only, minus some. The table records about 120,000 clones, about 70% of them present only once. This clonotype was sampled from a woman aged 25-40 years in good health. Sequenced input: memory CD8+ T cells sorted from blood. Subset given: CD45RO+ cells pooled with CCR7-negative TemRA cells. V is TRBV15 and J is TRBJ2-5; 9 bases line up with TRBD1. CDR3 sequence: CATSIDRGIGETQYF. For the CDR3, the DNA is TGTGCCACCAGCATCGACAGGGGGATCGGTGAGACCCAGTACTTC. Variable domain in full (rest from reference TRBV15 and TRBJ2-5): DAMVIQNPRYQVTQFGKPVTLSCSQTLNHNVMYWYQQKSSQAPKLLFHYYDKDFNNEADTPDNFQSRRPNTSFCFLDIRSPGLGDTAMYLCATSIDRGIGETQYFGPGTRLLVL.